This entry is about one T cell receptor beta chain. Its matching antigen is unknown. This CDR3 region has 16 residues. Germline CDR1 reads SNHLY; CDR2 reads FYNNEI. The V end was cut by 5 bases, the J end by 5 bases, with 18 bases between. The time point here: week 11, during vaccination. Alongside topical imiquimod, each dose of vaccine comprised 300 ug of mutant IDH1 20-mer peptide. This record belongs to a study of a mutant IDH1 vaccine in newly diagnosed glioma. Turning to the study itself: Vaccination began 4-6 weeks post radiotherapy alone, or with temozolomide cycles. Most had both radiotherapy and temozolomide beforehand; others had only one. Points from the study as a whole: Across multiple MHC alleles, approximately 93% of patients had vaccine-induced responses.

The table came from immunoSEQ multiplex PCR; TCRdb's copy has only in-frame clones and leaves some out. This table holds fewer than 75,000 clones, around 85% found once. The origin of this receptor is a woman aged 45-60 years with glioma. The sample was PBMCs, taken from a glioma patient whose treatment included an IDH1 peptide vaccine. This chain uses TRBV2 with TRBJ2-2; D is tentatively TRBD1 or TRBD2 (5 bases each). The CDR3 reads CASSLPTRGGTGELFF. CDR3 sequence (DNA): TGTGCCAGCAGTCTTCCCACGAGGGGTGGGACCGGGGAGCTGTTTTTT.